A single TCR beta chain is shown here with its context. The antigen is unknown. The record originates from a study of monozygotic twins with inflammatory bowel disease. Study results and caveats: Since immunosuppressive treatments differed, patient repertoires may have gained added variability. On the inverse Simpson index, IBD patients scored lower for TCRbeta diversity than healthy co-twins.

TCRdb re-called the 5' RACE reads; every CDR3 protein appears as one record, without DNA. Its table lists approximately 330,000 distinct CDR3 sequences. CDR3 length: 17 amino acids. Looked up from germline, CDR1 is SGHRS and CDR2 is YFSETQ. Sequencing used blood. The chain is built from TRBV5-1 and TRBJ2-7; TCRdb proposes TRBD2, but this gene call is untestable without DNA. The receptor was isolated from a human donor with ulcerative colitis or Crohn's disease, or a healthy co-twin of an affected twin (not recorded which). CDR3 amino acids: CASSFTGGQGGAYEQYF. The whole variable domain, remainder taken from reference TRBV5-1 and TRBJ2-7, is KAGVTQTPRYLIKTRGQQVTLSCSPISGHRSVSWYQQTPGQGLQFLFEYFSETQRNKGNFPGRFSGRQFSNSRSEMNVSTLELGDSALYLCASSFTGGQGGAYEQYFGPGTRLTVT.